The sequence of this T cell receptor beta chain was determined in a study of cytomegalovirus exposure and HLA in healthy donors. Study-wide background: The roughly 110 validation repertoires were produced on the same platform as the roughly 700 repertoires of the first cohort. This was reported in a later analysis. Study observations and caveats: The study designated over 150 TCR beta chains cytomegalovirus-associated.

The data were produced by immunoSEQ multiplex PCR, yet TCRdb's version contains in-frame clones alone and is incomplete. The table includes about 130,000 clones, roughly 87% detected once. The donors were part of the approximately 130-subject validation cohort, which stood apart from the roughly 670-subject first cohort. Trimming stripped 6 bases from V and 7 bases from J, with 9 bases between. CDR3 length equals 11 residues. CDR1 is SQVTM and CDR2 is ANQGSEA in the germline V gene. A note on this clone: As yet, its antigen is unknown.

The receptor was isolated from a woman aged 18-35 years in good health and CMV-seropositive. The specimen was PBMCs. This rearrangement joins TRBV29-1 to TRBJ1-4; D remains ambiguous. CDR3 nucleotides: TGCAGCGTAAACAGTTTTGAAAAACTGTTTTTT. This encodes CSVNSFEKLFF. Full variable domain (rest looked up from reference TRBV29-1 and TRBJ1-4): SAVISQKPSRDICQRGTSLTIQCQVDSQVTMMFWYRQQPGQSLTLIATANQGSEATYESGFVIDKFPISRPNLTFSTLTVSNMSPEDSSIYLCSVNSFEKLFFGSGTQLSVL.